This T cell receptor (beta chain) was recovered during a study of control samples from healthy donors and cancer patients. The table came from immunoSEQ multiplex PCR; TCRdb's copy has only in-frame clones and leaves some out. The sample has fewer than 150,000 clones; 91% are singletons. Looked up from germline, CDR1 is SGHDN and CDR2 is FVKESK. V was clipped by 1 base and J by 4 bases, with 8 bases between them. This CDR3 region has 13 residues. This clone was seen a handful of times. Sequencing was performed on blood. The rearrangement uses TRBV14 and TRBJ2-7, with D unclear. The receptor was isolated from a woman younger than 35 in good health. The CDR3 bases are TGTGCCAGCAGCCAAGCTCGGAGTTACGAGCAGTACTTC. Its protein product is CASSQARSYEQYF.